This T cell receptor (beta chain) is drawn from a study of blood T cell repertoires in COVID-19 (dated by TCRdb to the early 2020s). Notes on the research overall: Samples covering the acute and convalescent phases of COVID-19 were provided by collaborators in the United States, Italy and Spain. The prospective study material was composed of cDNA or gDNA derived from T cells, B-cell-depleted T cells, or PBMCs. The dataset comprised deeply sampled blood TCRbeta repertoires from subjects exposed to, actively infected with, or recovered from COVID-19. A freely available public database, intended as a resource for researchers studying the immune response to SARS-CoV-2, is where the repertoires were released. Samples came from the ongoing ImmuneRACE study (first 160 participants) plus 1,254 subjects from 6 global collaborators. Sample metadata almost always included a de-identified subject ID, COVID-19 status, age in years and sex. HLA class I and class II types, where available, came from metadata supplied by the sample provider rather than from assay-based typing.

What the research found in general, with its limitations: How much clinical and demographic metadata was included differed by source and by participant, and the metadata was provided uncurated.

The collaborating institutions used their own protocols to collect whole blood in K2EDTA tubes. Collaborator samples were shipped for TCRbeta analysis as frozen whole blood, isolated PBMCs, or DNA extracted from either sample type. Trimming leaves V shorter by 5 bases and J shorter by 6 bases, with the junction holding 13 bases beyond the gene matches. Including cysteine and phenylalanine, the CDR3 has 16 amino acids. The only DNA kept is the CDR3, 48 bases in frame from the first base. The germline V gene (reference sequence) supplies CDR1 SGHAT and CDR2 FQDESV. TCRbeta CDR3 regions were amplified from genomic DNA by means of the immunoSEQ Assay, a bias-controlled multiplex PCR. Processing in the source paper ran as follows. Nucleated cell counts per sample were estimated from amplification of reference gene primers within the assay. Sequence reads were collapsed and filtered to measure the absolute abundance of every unique TCRbeta CDR3 rearrangement. For each sample, productive Simpson clonality was calculated as the square root of Simpson's diversity index across productive rearrangements. TCRdb carries this immuneACCESS record with in-frame sequences only. Its versions omit some clonotypes, under half of them owing to an unresolved V gene in the studies checked, with the rest unexplained. That table furnishes V, J and clone size, whereas the DNA furnished D and trimming. Counted in this sample were 65,000 to 85,000 clones; over 65% of them appeared once. About 5.7% of the sample is in the top ten clones.

About this clone itself: What antigen it recognizes has not been identified. No clone much larger than this one lies a single base away; base qualities are absent.

The V and J genes are TRBV11-1 and TRBJ2-1; 7 nucleotides in the junction match TRBD2. This TCR was sampled from a man aged 45-65 years with active or convalescent COVID-19. Material for sequencing was peripheral blood. DNA sequence: TGTGCCAGCAGCACCCCAGATTGGCGGGGGAGCAATGAGCAGTTCTTC. Its product reads: CASSTPDWRGSNEQFF.